This note documents a single TCR beta chain sequence. The data originate from a study of blood T cell repertoires in COVID-19. The participants were between roughly 18 and 100 years old and came from 24 US areas. Libraries were prepared by immunoSEQ multiplex PCR; TCRdb keeps only in-frame clonotypes and omits some of them. The sample yields 250,000 to 300,000 clones, roughly 88% seen once. Sequenced: PBMCs or T cells enriched from blood (not recorded which). This clonotype originated in a woman in her 40s with acute COVID-19.

The CDR3 here is CASSPYQGALASNYGYTF. CDR3 bases: TGTGCCAGCTCACCCTATCAGGGCGCACTCGCATCAAACTATGGCTACACCTTC. This chain uses TRBV18 with TRBJ1-2; D is possibly TRBD1 (5 bases). CDR1 and CDR2 (germline): KGHSH, LQKENI. Deletions cut 3 bases from V and 2 bases from J, with 22 bases between. The CDR3 sequence is 18 residues long.